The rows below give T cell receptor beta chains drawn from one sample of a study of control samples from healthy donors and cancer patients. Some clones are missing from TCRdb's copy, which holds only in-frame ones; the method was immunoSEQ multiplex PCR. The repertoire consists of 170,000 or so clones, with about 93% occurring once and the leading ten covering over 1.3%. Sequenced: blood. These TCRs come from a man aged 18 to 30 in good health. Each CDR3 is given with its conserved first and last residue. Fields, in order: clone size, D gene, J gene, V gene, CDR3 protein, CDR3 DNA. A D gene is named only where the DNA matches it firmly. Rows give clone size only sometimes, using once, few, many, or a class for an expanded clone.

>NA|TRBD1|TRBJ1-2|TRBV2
CASRLLPGQGSYGYTF
TGTGCCAGCAGACTATTACCGGGACAGGGAAGCTATGGCTACACCTTC
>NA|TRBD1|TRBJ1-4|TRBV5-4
CASSSPGQGNEKLFF
TGTGCCAGCAGCTCCCCGGGACAGGGAAATGAAAAACTGTTTTTT
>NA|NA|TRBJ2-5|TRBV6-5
CASSYYGGHQETQYF
TGTGCCAGCAGTTATTACGGCGGCCACCAAGAGACCCAGTACTTC
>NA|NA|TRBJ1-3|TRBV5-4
CASSPKLEGGNTIYF
TGTGCCAGCAGCCCAAAACTTGAAGGGGGAAACACCATATATTTT
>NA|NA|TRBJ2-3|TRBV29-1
CSAAGGSTDTQYF
TGCAGCGCGGCAGGAGGTAGCACAGATACGCAGTATTTT
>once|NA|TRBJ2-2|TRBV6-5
CASSLWASNTGELFF
TGTGCCAGCAGTCTATGGGCCTCGAACACCGGGGAGCTGTTTTTT
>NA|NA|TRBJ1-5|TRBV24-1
CATSDMSSQPQHF
TGTGCCACCAGTGATATGAGTTCCCAGCCCCAGCATTTT
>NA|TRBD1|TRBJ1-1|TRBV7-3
CASSSDPTTGGWGAFF
TGTGCCAGCAGCTCCGATCCGACAACAGGGGGCTGGGGGGCTTTCTTT
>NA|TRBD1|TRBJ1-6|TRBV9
CASTQATGGSPLHF
TGTGCCAGCACCCAGGCGACAGGGGGCTCACCCCTCCACTTT
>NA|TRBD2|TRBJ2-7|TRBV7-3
CASSLTVAGRSYEQYF
TGTGCCAGCAGCTTAACGGTAGCGGGGAGATCCTACGAGCAGTACTTC
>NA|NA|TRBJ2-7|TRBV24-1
CATSGGGGEQYF
TGTGCCACCAGTGGGGGTGGGGGGGAGCAGTACTTC
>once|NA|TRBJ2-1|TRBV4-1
CASSQVFNEQFF
TGCGCCAGCAGCCAAGTTTTCAATGAGCAGTTCTTC
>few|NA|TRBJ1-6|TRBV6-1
CASSEAPLGGDYNSPLHF
TGTGCCAGCAGTGAAGCCCCGCTCGGGGGTGATTATAATTCACCCCTCCACTTT
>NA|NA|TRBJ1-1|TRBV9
CASSDRSGGVVTEAFF
TGTGCCAGCAGCGACCGCTCTGGAGGGGTGGTCACTGAAGCTTTCTTT
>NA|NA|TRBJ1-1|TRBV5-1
CASKEDGNTEAFF
TGCGCCAGCAAAGAAGACGGGAACACTGAAGCTTTCTTT
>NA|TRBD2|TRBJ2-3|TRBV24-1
CATSDLSTSGSTDTQYF
TGTGCCACCAGTGATTTATCGACTAGCGGGAGCACAGATACGCAGTATTTT
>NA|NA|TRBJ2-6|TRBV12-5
CASGETRDGQLSGANVLTF
TGTGCTAGTGGTGAGACCCGGGACGGCCAATTATCTGGGGCCAACGTCCTGACTTTC
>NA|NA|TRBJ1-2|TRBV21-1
CASSPRRDRDFYGYTF
TGTGCCAGCAGCCCCCGCCGGGACAGGGACTTCTATGGCTACACCTTC
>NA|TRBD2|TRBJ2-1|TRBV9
CASSVALAGGQEQFF
TGTGCCAGCAGCGTAGCACTAGCGGGGGGACAGGAGCAGTTCTTC
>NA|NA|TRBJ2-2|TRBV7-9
CASSLGWTDNTGELFF
TGTGCCAGCAGCTTAGGTTGGACAGACAACACCGGGGAGCTGTTTTTT
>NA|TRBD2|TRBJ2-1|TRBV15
CATSREKGLADYNEQFF
TGTGCCACCAGCAGAGAAAAGGGACTAGCGGACTACAATGAGCAGTTCTTC
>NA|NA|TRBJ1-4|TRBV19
CASSISDGYRTLFF
TGTGCCAGTAGTATTTCGGACGGTTATCGAACACTGTTTTTT
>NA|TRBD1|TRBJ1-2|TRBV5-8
CASSPRTGAVSNYGYTF
TGTGCCAGCAGCCCCCGGACAGGGGCCGTATCTAACTATGGCTACACCTTC
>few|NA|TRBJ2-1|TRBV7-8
CASSLNSGYNEQFF
TGTGCCAGCAGCTTAAATTCCGGGTACAATGAGCAGTTCTTC
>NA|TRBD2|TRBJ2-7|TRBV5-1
CASSLLAGVPYEQYF
TGCGCCAGCAGCTTACTAGCGGGGGTACCCTACGAGCAGTACTTC
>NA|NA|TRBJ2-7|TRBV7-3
CASSYRTGGEQYF
TGTGCCAGCAGCTACCGGACAGGAGGGGAGCAGTACTTC
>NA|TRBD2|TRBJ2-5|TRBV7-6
CASSPRLAGPKESQETQYF
TGTGCCAGCAGTCCACGACTAGCGGGGCCAAAAGAAAGCCAAGAGACCCAGTACTTC
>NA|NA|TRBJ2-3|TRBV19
CASSRSGVGDTQYF
TGTGCCAGTAGCAGGTCTGGGGTGGGGGATACGCAGTATTTT
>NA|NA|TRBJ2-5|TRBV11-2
CASSVGSEGETQYF
TGTGCCAGCAGCGTGGGTTCGGAGGGGGAGACCCAGTACTTC
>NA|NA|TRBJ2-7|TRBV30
CAWSKDMSYEQYF
TGTGCCTGGAGTAAGGACATGTCCTACGAGCAGTACTTC
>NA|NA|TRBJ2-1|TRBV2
CASSGSRGNEQFF
TGTGCCAGCAGTGGGAGCAGGGGCAATGAGCAGTTCTTC
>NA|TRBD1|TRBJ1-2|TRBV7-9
CASSSDRAYGYTF
TGTGCCAGCAGTTCGGACAGGGCCTATGGCTACACCTTC
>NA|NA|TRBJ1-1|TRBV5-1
CASSLELHTEAFF
TGCGCCAGCAGCTTGGAGCTTCACACTGAAGCTTTCTTT
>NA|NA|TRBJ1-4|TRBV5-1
CASSPQGATNEKLFF
TGCGCCAGCAGCCCCCAGGGTGCAACTAATGAAAAACTGTTTTTT
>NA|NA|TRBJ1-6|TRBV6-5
CASSYYGSSPLHF
TGTGCCAGCAGTTACTATGGGTCTTCACCCCTCCACTTT
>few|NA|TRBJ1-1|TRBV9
CASSVAVSTLLDTEAFF
TGTGCCAGCAGCGTAGCGGTTTCGACCCTCTTAGACACTGAAGCTTTCTTT
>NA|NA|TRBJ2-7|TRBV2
CASGVAGQYF
TGTGCCAGCGGGGTCGCAGGGCAGTACTTC
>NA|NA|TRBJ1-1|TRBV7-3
CASSVGMNTEAFF
TGTGCCAGCAGCGTGGGCATGAACACTGAAGCTTTCTTT
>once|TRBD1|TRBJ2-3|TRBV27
CASSLLGFPGQGATSTDTQYF
TGTGCCAGCAGTTTATTGGGGTTCCCGGGACAGGGGGCTACCAGCACAGATACGCAGTATTTT
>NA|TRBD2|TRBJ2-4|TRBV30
CAWSPSLASGGAEGAKNIQYF
TGTGCCTGGAGTCCATCCCTAGCTAGCGGGGGGGCCGAGGGGGCCAAAAACATTCAGTACTTC
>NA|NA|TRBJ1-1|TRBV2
CASSDRGRTEAFF
TGTGCCAGCAGTGACAGGGGACGCACTGAAGCTTTCTTT
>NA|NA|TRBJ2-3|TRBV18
CASSLSRGRQSDTQYF
TGTGCCAGCTCACTCTCCCGGGGCCGTCAGTCCGATACGCAGTATTTT
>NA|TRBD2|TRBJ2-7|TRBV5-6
CASSSGTSGLAYEQYF
TGTGCCAGCAGCTCCGGGACTAGCGGGCTAGCCTACGAGCAGTACTTC
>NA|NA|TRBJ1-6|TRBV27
CASRRQGIGADSPLHF
TGTGCCAGCCGGAGGCAAGGGATCGGTGCAGATTCACCCCTCCACTTT
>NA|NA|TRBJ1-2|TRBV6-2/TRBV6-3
CASSPGGANYGYTF
TGTGCCAGCAGCCCCGGGGGAGCTAACTATGGCTACACCTTC
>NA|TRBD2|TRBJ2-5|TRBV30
CAYEAGAGETQYF
TGTGCCTATGAAGCGGGGGCGGGGGAGACCCAGTACTTC
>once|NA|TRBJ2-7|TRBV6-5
CASSIGEGRWHEQYF
TGTGCCAGCAGCATAGGAGAGGGGCGCTGGCACGAGCAGTACTTC